Listed below are T cell receptor beta chains from one sample, sequenced in a study of blood T cell repertoires in COVID-19. Some clones are missing from TCRdb's copy, which holds only in-frame ones; the method was immunoSEQ multiplex PCR. Counted here are about 370,000 clones, 80% to 90% occurring once; the ten biggest clones make up about 1%. What was sequenced was PBMCs or T cells enriched from blood (not recorded which). The origin of the receptors is a young man who had recovered from COVID-19. CDR3s include the opening cysteine and the closing phenylalanine or tryptophan. Clone size is stated in some rows and not others, as once, few, many or a class when expanded.

J,V,size,CDR3
TRBJ2-7,TRBV7-9,few,CASSESTYEQYF
TRBJ2-7,TRBV28,-,CASSTNSYEQYF
TRBJ1-4,TRBV18,-,CASTGQVNEKLFF
TRBJ1-2,TRBV6-5,-,CASRASRGGYGYTF
TRBJ1-2,TRBV4-3,-,CASSETGGYYGYTF
TRBJ2-5,TRBV10-1,-,CASSESKTRAQETQYF
TRBJ2-3,TRBV5-1,-,CASSLFVAGGRDTQYF
TRBJ1-1,TRBV28,-,CASITGGAITEAFF
TRBJ1-2,TRBV3-1/TRBV3-2,-,CASSHRVGPGFYGYTF
TRBJ2-7,TRBV18,-,CASSPPSRGSYEQYF
TRBJ1-6,TRBV15,once,CATSRAWGGYNSPLHF
TRBJ1-4,TRBV4-3,-,CASSSSSRRNEKLFF
TRBJ2-3,TRBV7-9,-,CASSLTSGITDTQYF
TRBJ1-5,TRBV28,-,CASRSGVRSLQPQHF
TRBJ2-4,TRBV11-2,-,CASSRGLALAKNIQYF
TRBJ2-7,TRBV3-1/TRBV3-2,-,CASSHRQGPYEQYF
TRBJ2-7,TRBV19,-,CATESGRAKYF
TRBJ1-1,TRBV6-5,-,CATVGVTEAFF
TRBJ2-2,TRBV11-2,-,CASSLAVWGELFF
TRBJ2-3,TRBV28,-,CASSPAGTGKGIRGTDTQYF
TRBJ1-5,TRBV28,-,CASSWRNRGDQPQHF
TRBJ1-1,TRBV5-1,-,CASSRGTEAFF
TRBJ2-7,TRBV6-5,-,CASSYYWTGGSYEQYF
TRBJ2-1,TRBV11-3,-,CASSKLPGSNEQFF
TRBJ2-2,TRBV12-3/TRBV12-4,-,CASSSRSLGELFF
TRBJ2-7,TRBV6-2/TRBV6-3,-,CASSLPLDRTYEQYF
TRBJ1-2,TRBV28,-,CASSLYGENYGYTF
TRBJ2-3,TRBV6-2/TRBV6-3,few,CASSDPTGLYQADTQYF
TRBJ2-3,TRBV7-3,-,CASSFSSSDTQYF
TRBJ2-2,TRBV5-1,few,CASSSRGQGANPNTGELFF
TRBJ2-7,TRBV7-2,-,CASSPTAGQGYEQYF
TRBJ2-1,TRBV19,-,CASSLRGGRSPPYNEQFF
TRBJ1-6,TRBV4-2,few,CASSQAREVLALYF
TRBJ2-7,TRBV6-5,-,CASSYALSSYEQYF
TRBJ1-2,TRBV18,-,CASSPGDAGSGYGYTF
TRBJ1-6,TRBV2,-,CASNLGQGGNSPLHF
TRBJ2-7,TRBV7-8,-,CASSPEQGAHYEQYF
TRBJ2-7,TRBV24-1,-,CATSDSGASRDYEQYF
TRBJ1-2,TRBV4-1,-,CASSPGHGSSPFGYTF
TRBJ2-3,TRBV7-3,-,CASSSTGTSADTQYF
TRBJ1-2,TRBV19,-,CASSPYSASTANYGYTF
TRBJ1-1,TRBV9,-,CASSVHSNTEAFF
TRBJ1-2,TRBV7-3,-,CASSLPTGNYGYTF
TRBJ2-3,TRBV7-8,-,CASSLVAGGSTDTQYF
TRBJ1-2,TRBV7-2,-,CASSPTGNYGYTF
TRBJ2-7,TRBV2,-,CASTEGLAGGVDEQYF
TRBJ1-6,TRBV28,-,CASGEDSYNSPLHF
TRBJ1-1,TRBV5-1,-,CASSLWAGGENTEAFF
TRBJ1-2,TRBV3-1/TRBV3-2,-,CASSKEDRGYGYTF
TRBJ2-1,TRBV5-1,-,CASSLVGTGDFQFF
TRBJ2-1,TRBV11-2,-,CASSGGGSNEQFF
TRBJ2-1,TRBV6-1,-,CASSEGWGSGSGFREQFF
TRBJ1-1,TRBV7-9,-,CASSFLLDREAFF
TRBJ1-1,TRBV7-9,-,CASSPRTVWTEAFF
TRBJ2-2,TRBV5-1,-,CASSFSGTNTGELFF
TRBJ1-1,TRBV12-3/TRBV12-4,-,CASSYRANTEAFF
TRBJ1-1,TRBV18,-,CASSPEASGTEAFF
TRBJ1-2,TRBV20-1,once,CSATRTARYTF